The sequence of this T cell receptor (beta chain) was determined in a study of T cell changes during pregnancy in multiple sclerosis. Sequencing was performed with immunoSEQ multiplex PCR; in TCRdb, only in-frame clones are kept and a portion is missing. The sample holds about 49,000 clones; around nine tenths are singletons and the top ten take approximately 0.39%. From germline, CDR1 is PRHDT and CDR2 FYEKMQ (reference sequence). The CDR3 covers 13 residues. Trimming shortened V by 8 bases and J by 0 bases, and 11 bases separated the two germline ends. This receptor was obtained from a female donor in good health, enrolled as a control in a pregnancy study. The chain couples TRBV13 to TRBJ2-7, with a weak D call TRBD1 (6 bases). The sequencing used CD4+ T cells from peripheral blood mononuclear cells, collected in the second trimester of pregnancy. CDR3 bases: TGTGCCAGCCAGGGGACGGTCTCCTACGAGCAGTACTTC. Amino acid sequence: CASQGTVSYEQYF.